This is a list of T cell receptor beta chains from one sample in a study of blood T cell repertoires in COVID-19. Here immunoSEQ multiplex PCR was the method, and the copy in TCRdb shows in-frame clones only, minus some. The data show about 68,000 clones, with about 91% seen just once and around 7.8% held by the top ten. The sequenced sample was peripheral blood. The origin of the receptors is a middle-aged man with COVID-19, enrolled during active disease. CDR3s include the opening cysteine and the closing phenylalanine or tryptophan. D genes are given only for firm matches. Expanded clones are given a class, and other clones once, few, many or no size at all.

j_call: TRBJ2-3
d_call: TRBD2
clone_size: -
v_call: TRBV9
cdr3_aa: CASSFGLAGTDTQYF
cdr3_nt: TGTGCCAGCAGCTTTGGACTAGCGGGCACAGATACGCAGTATTTT

j_call: TRBJ1-2
d_call: -
clone_size: -
v_call: TRBV5-1
cdr3_aa: CASSSGRGDAFYGYTF
cdr3_nt: TGCGCCAGCAGCTCCGGGAGGGGCGACGCGTTCTATGGCTACACCTTC

j_call: TRBJ2-7
d_call: -
clone_size: -
v_call: TRBV7-8
cdr3_aa: CASSTGYEQYF
cdr3_nt: TGTGCCAGCAGCACCGGTTACGAGCAGTACTTC

j_call: TRBJ2-1
d_call: -
clone_size: -
v_call: TRBV21-1
cdr3_aa: CASSKRRSEGEQFF
cdr3_nt: TGTGCCAGCAGCAAACGACGGAGCGAAGGTGAGCAGTTCTTC

j_call: TRBJ1-1
d_call: TRBD1
clone_size: -
v_call: TRBV5-1
cdr3_aa: CASALGTGQVAFF
cdr3_nt: TGCGCCAGCGCCCTTGGGACAGGGCAGGTAGCTTTCTTT

j_call: TRBJ1-1
d_call: -
clone_size: -
v_call: TRBV12-3/TRBV12-4
cdr3_aa: CASSLAEGSEAFF
cdr3_nt: TGTGCCAGCAGTTTAGCCGAGGGCAGTGAAGCTTTCTTT

j_call: TRBJ1-4
d_call: TRBD1
clone_size: -
v_call: TRBV19
cdr3_aa: CASSLPGQSNEKLFF
cdr3_nt: TGTGCCAGTAGTTTGCCGGGACAGTCTAATGAAAAACTGTTTTTT

j_call: TRBJ2-5
d_call: TRBD2
clone_size: -
v_call: TRBV19
cdr3_aa: CASSSRTSGGAWETQYF
cdr3_nt: TGTGCCAGTAGTTCCCGGACTAGCGGGGGGGCCTGGGAGACCCAGTACTTC

j_call: TRBJ2-7
d_call: -
clone_size: few
v_call: TRBV11-3
cdr3_aa: CASSDEAGPSYEQYF
cdr3_nt: TGTGCCAGCAGCGATGAGGCAGGGCCGTCCTACGAGCAGTACTTC

j_call: TRBJ2-5
d_call: -
clone_size: -
v_call: TRBV6-1
cdr3_aa: CASSERGKETQYF
cdr3_nt: TGTGCCAGCAGTGAAAGAGGGAAAGAGACCCAGTACTTC

j_call: TRBJ2-3
d_call: -
clone_size: once
v_call: TRBV6-5
cdr3_aa: CASGQFGTDTQYF
cdr3_nt: TGTGCCAGCGGACAGTTCGGTACAGATACGCAGTATTTT

j_call: TRBJ1-1
d_call: -
clone_size: -
v_call: TRBV6-1
cdr3_aa: CASSDMGGTEAFF
cdr3_nt: TGTGCCAGCAGTGATATGGGAGGCACTGAAGCTTTCTTT

j_call: TRBJ2-3
d_call: TRBD2
clone_size: -
v_call: TRBV5-1
cdr3_aa: CASSSRRTTSGGADTQYF
cdr3_nt: TGCGCCAGCAGCTCCCGCCGAACTACTAGCGGGGGAGCAGATACGCAGTATTTT

j_call: TRBJ1-2
d_call: -
clone_size: -
v_call: TRBV7-2
cdr3_aa: CASSSLRRTNNYGYTF
cdr3_nt: TGTGCCAGCAGCTCTCTGAGGAGGACGAACAACTATGGCTACACCTTC

j_call: TRBJ2-7
d_call: TRBD1
clone_size: -
v_call: TRBV19
cdr3_aa: CASQTTGAYEQYF
cdr3_nt: TGTGCCAGCCAAACGACAGGGGCCTACGAGCAGTACTTC

j_call: TRBJ1-4
d_call: TRBD1
clone_size: -
v_call: TRBV7-8
cdr3_aa: CASSLGQQGEKLFF
cdr3_nt: TGTGCCAGCAGCTTGGGACAGCAGGGAGAAAAACTGTTTTTT

j_call: TRBJ2-3
d_call: TRBD2
clone_size: -
v_call: TRBV14
cdr3_aa: CASSRRLAEAYTQYF
cdr3_nt: TGTGCCAGCAGCCGCCGGCTAGCGGAGGCCTATACGCAGTATTTT

j_call: TRBJ2-5
d_call: -
clone_size: -
v_call: TRBV5-1
cdr3_aa: CASSFVGANQETQYF
cdr3_nt: TGCGCCAGCAGCTTCGTGGGGGCCAACCAAGAGACCCAGTACTTC

j_call: TRBJ2-5
d_call: -
clone_size: -
v_call: TRBV4-1
cdr3_aa: CASSQSPQETQYF
cdr3_nt: TGCGCCAGCAGCCAATCCCCGCAAGAGACCCAGTACTTC

j_call: TRBJ2-5
d_call: TRBD1
clone_size: -
v_call: TRBV2
cdr3_aa: CASSEGGTGGETQYF
cdr3_nt: TGTGCCAGCAGTGAAGGAGGGACAGGGGGAGAGACCCAGTACTTC

j_call: TRBJ1-2
d_call: TRBD1
clone_size: -
v_call: TRBV4-1
cdr3_aa: CASSPRQGSYFYGYTF
cdr3_nt: TGCGCCAGCAGCCCCCGACAGGGGTCTTACTTCTATGGCTACACCTTC

j_call: TRBJ2-1
d_call: TRBD2
clone_size: -
v_call: TRBV6-2/TRBV6-3
cdr3_aa: CASSYSPPSGLYNEQFF
cdr3_nt: TGTGCCAGCAGTTACTCGCCTCCTAGCGGACTATACAATGAGCAGTTCTTC

j_call: TRBJ2-5
d_call: TRBD2
clone_size: -
v_call: TRBV3-1/TRBV3-2
cdr3_aa: CASSHKGPKSVSGGQETQYF
cdr3_nt: TGTGCCAGCAGCCACAAGGGCCCAAAGAGCGTTAGCGGGGGCCAAGAGACCCAGTACTTC

j_call: TRBJ1-2
d_call: -
clone_size: -
v_call: TRBV13
cdr3_aa: CASSTDPFAGYTF
cdr3_nt: TGTGCCAGCTCCACTGATCCTTTTGCTGGCTACACCTTC

j_call: TRBJ2-2
d_call: TRBD1
clone_size: -
v_call: TRBV6-5
cdr3_aa: CASRPGQDFDGELFF
cdr3_nt: TGTGCCAGCAGACCCGGACAGGATTTCGACGGGGAGCTGTTTTTT

j_call: TRBJ2-7
d_call: TRBD1
clone_size: -
v_call: TRBV28
cdr3_aa: CASRRTGSGEQYF
cdr3_nt: TGTGCCAGCAGACGGACAGGGTCGGGCGAGCAGTACTTC

j_call: TRBJ2-4
d_call: TRBD1
clone_size: -
v_call: TRBV3-1/TRBV3-2
cdr3_aa: CASSRGTGKIQYF
cdr3_nt: TGTGCCAGCAGCCGCGGGACAGGGAAAATTCAGTACTTC

j_call: TRBJ1-5
d_call: -
clone_size: once
v_call: TRBV6-2/TRBV6-3
cdr3_aa: CASSGFSNQPQHF
cdr3_nt: TGTGCCAGCAGTGGCTTCAGCAATCAGCCCCAGCATTTT

j_call: TRBJ2-3
d_call: TRBD2
clone_size: -
v_call: TRBV7-9
cdr3_aa: CASSPRGGSTDTQYF
cdr3_nt: TGTGCCAGCAGCCCACGCGGGGGAAGCACAGATACGCAGTATTTT

j_call: TRBJ2-1
d_call: -
clone_size: -
v_call: TRBV2
cdr3_aa: CASQLSRSLDNEQFF
cdr3_nt: TGTGCCAGCCAACTCTCTCGGTCCCTGGACAATGAGCAGTTCTTC

j_call: TRBJ2-5
d_call: -
clone_size: -
v_call: TRBV11-2
cdr3_aa: CASSLGPGLKETQYF
cdr3_nt: TGTGCCAGCAGCTTAGGTCCCGGGTTGAAAGAGACCCAGTACTTC

j_call: TRBJ2-5
d_call: TRBD1
clone_size: -
v_call: TRBV3-1/TRBV3-2
cdr3_aa: CASSQERPDRGLETQYF
cdr3_nt: TGTGCCAGCAGCCAAGAGCGGCCGGACAGGGGGCTTGAGACCCAGTACTTC

j_call: TRBJ1-6
d_call: TRBD1
clone_size: -
v_call: TRBV6-5
cdr3_aa: CASSYHTGVESPLHF
cdr3_nt: TGTGCCAGCAGTTACCATACAGGGGTGGAGTCACCCCTCCACTTT

j_call: TRBJ2-3
d_call: -
clone_size: -
v_call: TRBV30
cdr3_aa: CAWSTLDAQYF
cdr3_nt: TGTGCCTGGAGTACCCTAGATGCGCAGTATTTT

j_call: TRBJ2-6
d_call: -
clone_size: -
v_call: TRBV6-5
cdr3_aa: CASFHPSGANVLTF
cdr3_nt: TGTGCCAGCTTCCATCCCTCTGGGGCCAACGTCCTGACTTTC

j_call: TRBJ2-5
d_call: TRBD2
clone_size: -
v_call: TRBV7-6
cdr3_aa: CASSLGGGETQYF
cdr3_nt: TGTGCCAGCAGCTTGGGCGGGGGTGAGACCCAGTACTTC

j_call: TRBJ1-1
d_call: TRBD1
clone_size: -
v_call: TRBV7-9
cdr3_aa: CASSLVGGQAIMNTEAFF
cdr3_nt: TGTGCCAGCAGCTTAGTTGGTGGACAGGCTATCATGAACACTGAAGCTTTCTTT

j_call: TRBJ1-5
d_call: -
clone_size: few
v_call: TRBV18
cdr3_aa: CASSPTPTGNQPQHF
cdr3_nt: TGTGCCAGCTCACCAACTCCGACAGGCAATCAGCCCCAGCATTTT

j_call: TRBJ2-1
d_call: TRBD2
clone_size: -
v_call: TRBV5-6
cdr3_aa: CASSLELAGVNEQFF
cdr3_nt: TGTGCCAGCAGCTTGGAACTAGCGGGTGTCAATGAGCAGTTCTTC

j_call: TRBJ1-1
d_call: -
clone_size: -
v_call: TRBV9
cdr3_aa: CASSVSSGADTEAFF
cdr3_nt: TGTGCCAGCAGCGTATCATCAGGGGCGGACACTGAAGCTTTCTTT

j_call: TRBJ2-7
d_call: -
clone_size: -
v_call: TRBV28
cdr3_aa: CAIGQLSYEQYF
cdr3_nt: TGTGCCATCGGACAGCTTTCCTACGAGCAGTACTTC

j_call: TRBJ2-6
d_call: -
clone_size: few
v_call: TRBV7-8
cdr3_aa: CASSQTVNSGANVLTF
cdr3_nt: TGTGCCAGCAGCCAGACAGTTAACTCTGGGGCCAACGTCCTGACTTTC

j_call: TRBJ2-7
d_call: -
clone_size: -
v_call: TRBV5-4
cdr3_aa: CASSLGALYEQYF
cdr3_nt: TGTGCCAGCAGCTTGGGGGCTCTCTACGAGCAGTACTTC

j_call: TRBJ1-1
d_call: -
clone_size: once
v_call: TRBV25-1
cdr3_aa: CASSDDSKDTEAFF
cdr3_nt: TGTGCCAGCAGTGACGACAGCAAAGACACTGAAGCTTTCTTT

j_call: TRBJ1-1
d_call: -
clone_size: -
v_call: TRBV27
cdr3_aa: CASRPGRGTEAFF
cdr3_nt: TGTGCCAGCCGCCCCGGAAGGGGCACTGAAGCTTTCTTT

j_call: TRBJ2-3
d_call: -
clone_size: -
v_call: TRBV15
cdr3_aa: CATRREQAASTDTQYF
cdr3_nt: TGTGCCACCAGGCGTGAACAGGCTGCTAGCACAGATACGCAGTATTTT

j_call: TRBJ2-5
d_call: TRBD2
clone_size: -
v_call: TRBV24-1
cdr3_aa: CATSDWTSGGETQYF
cdr3_nt: TGTGCCACCAGTGACTGGACTAGCGGAGGGGAGACCCAGTACTTC

j_call: TRBJ2-2
d_call: TRBD2
clone_size: -
v_call: TRBV6-6
cdr3_aa: CASNLAGGLNTGELFF
cdr3_nt: TGTGCCAGCAATCTAGCGGGGGGGCTTAACACCGGGGAGCTGTTTTTT

j_call: TRBJ2-7
d_call: -
clone_size: -
v_call: TRBV6-5
cdr3_aa: CASTPQQGYEQYF
cdr3_nt: TGTGCCAGCACACCCCAACAGGGCTACGAGCAGTACTTC

j_call: TRBJ2-3
d_call: TRBD2
clone_size: -
v_call: TRBV5-1
cdr3_aa: CASSPAGTTDTQYF
cdr3_nt: TGCGCCAGCAGCCCAGCGGGGACCACAGATACGCAGTATTTT

j_call: TRBJ1-6
d_call: -
clone_size: -
v_call: TRBV7-9
cdr3_aa: CASSLNPPLSSPLHF
cdr3_nt: TGTGCCAGCAGCTTAAATCCTCCCCTTTCTTCACCCCTCCACTTT

j_call: TRBJ1-1
d_call: TRBD1
clone_size: -
v_call: TRBV5-1
cdr3_aa: CASSLRSRGRVVTEAFF
cdr3_nt: TGCGCCAGCAGCTTGAGGAGCAGGGGGCGGGTTGTCACTGAAGCTTTCTTT

j_call: TRBJ1-1
d_call: TRBD1
clone_size: -
v_call: TRBV3-1/TRBV3-2
cdr3_aa: CASSHRTGGFEAFF
cdr3_nt: TGTGCCAGCAGTCACCGGACAGGTGGCTTTGAAGCTTTCTTT

j_call: TRBJ2-5
d_call: -
clone_size: -
v_call: TRBV7-6
cdr3_aa: CASSPLETQYF
cdr3_nt: TGTGCCAGCAGCCCCCTAGAGACCCAGTACTTC

j_call: TRBJ1-2
d_call: TRBD1
clone_size: -
v_call: TRBV19
cdr3_aa: CASSFGTGPYGYTF
cdr3_nt: TGTGCCAGTAGTTTCGGGACAGGTCCGTATGGCTACACCTTC

j_call: TRBJ2-7
d_call: -
clone_size: -
v_call: TRBV2
cdr3_aa: CASSEFTYEQYF
cdr3_nt: TGTGCCAGCAGTGAGTTTACTTACGAGCAGTACTTC

j_call: TRBJ1-2
d_call: -
clone_size: -
v_call: TRBV12-5
cdr3_aa: CASAVGEDYGYTF
cdr3_nt: TGTGCTAGTGCCGTGGGAGAGGACTATGGCTACACCTTC

j_call: TRBJ1-6
d_call: TRBD1
clone_size: -
v_call: TRBV14
cdr3_aa: CASSQQGGYSPLHF
cdr3_nt: TGTGCCAGCAGCCAACAAGGGGGCTATTCACCCCTCCACTTT

j_call: TRBJ1-5
d_call: TRBD1
clone_size: -
v_call: TRBV19
cdr3_aa: CASSIRTGGNQPQHF
cdr3_nt: TGTGCCAGTAGTATCCGGACAGGGGGCAATCAGCCCCAGCATTTT